The subject of this entry is one T cell receptor beta chain. This record belongs to a study of blood T cell repertoires in COVID-19. Looking at the study overall: The United States, Italy and Spain were the sources of the acute and convalescent COVID-19 samples.

V gave up 7 bases and J gave up 4 bases, with 13 bases separating them. This CDR3 has 13 amino acids. Methods used by the authors: Estimates of nucleated cell counts were drawn from the amplification of reference gene primers. Libraries were prepared by immunoSEQ multiplex PCR; TCRdb keeps only in-frame clonotypes and omits some of them. V, J and clone size reflect that table, while D and trimming were determined from the DNA. The repertoire holds some 110,000 clones, with approximately 86% as singletons. This chain joins TRBV12-3 or TRBV12-4 and TRBJ1-2; D ambiguous. The material sequenced was peripheral blood. The TCR originated in a man aged 40-55 years with acute or convalescent COVID-19. The CDR3 sequence is CASNLDGVYGYTF. CDR3 sequence (DNA): TGTGCCAGCAACCTGGACGGGGTCTATGGCTACACCTTC.